These 7 T cell receptor beta chains were sequenced from one sample in a study of blood T cell repertoires in COVID-19 (TCRdb year 2020). The library was prepared using the immunoSEQ multiplex PCR assay. Sourced from immuneACCESS, this table was stored by TCRdb with only in-frame sequences that have V and J called. A share of the clones is absent; for the studies checked, an unresolved V gene accounts for under half, and the remainder has no known explanation. The sample profile shows 40,000 to 65,000 clones; approximately 84% of them were found once. About 14% of the sample lies in the top ten. Sequencing used peripheral blood. These receptors came from a human donor in a cohort sampled during active COVID-19.

This chain uses TRBV18 with TRBJ1-5; D perhaps matches TRBD1 (5 bases). This CDR3 comprises 15 residues. V was shortened by 4 bases and J by 6 bases, with 16 bases between the two germline ends. The germline V gene encodes CDR1 KGHSH and CDR2 LQKENI. The CDR3 here is CASSQETTGGQPQHF. CDR3 DNA: TGTGCCAGCTCACAGGAGACTACGGGGGGTCAGCCCCAGCATTTT.

The CDR3 here is CASSLGAGDTQYF. CDR3 DNA sequence: TGTGCCAGCAGCTTGGGGGCGGGAGATACGCAGTATTTT. The gene calls are TRBV5-6 and TRBJ2-3; D perhaps matches TRBD2 (5 bases). CDR1 is SGHDT and CDR2 is YYEEEE in the germline V gene. V was cut by 0 bases and J by 5 bases, with 7 bases left in between. This CDR3 has 13 residues.

The V gene is TRBV2, the J gene TRBJ2-1, with 9 bases identical to TRBD2. The CDR3 is 15 amino acids. CDR1 and CDR2 (germline): SNHLY, FYNNEI. V lost 4 bases, J lost 6 bases, and 7 bases stayed unmatched. The CDR3 DNA reads TGTGCCAGCAGTGTGGGGACTAGCTTCCCCAATGAGCAGTTCTTC. Its protein product is CASSVGTSFPNEQFF.

The chain is built from TRBV9 and TRBJ2-2; D uncertain. Per germline, CDR1 SGDLS and CDR2 YYNGEE. The V gene lost 1 base and the J gene lost 7 bases, with 5 bases spanning the gap. The CDR3 sequence is 12 residues long. The CDR3 loop is CASSVFGGELFF. The CDR3 DNA follows: TGTGCCAGCAGCGTATTCGGCGGGGAGCTGTTTTTT.

V usage is TRBV7-2 and J usage is TRBJ1-2; D remains ambiguous. CDR1 and CDR2 from the germline V gene are SGHTA and FQGNSA. The CDR3 runs to 14 residues. The V end was cut by 3 bases, the J end by 7 bases, with 15 bases between. The CDR3 sequence: CASSFDSTRGGYTF. CDR3 DNA sequence: TGTGCCAGCAGCTTTGATTCCACCCGCGGTGGCTACACCTTC.

This chain uses TRBV7-2 with TRBJ2-3; tentatively, D is TRBD2 (6 bases). The CDR3 spans 17 residues. The germline V and J ends were trimmed by 4 bases and 2 bases, with 19 bases remaining between them. Germline values: CDR1 SGHTA, CDR2 FQGNSA. CDR3 nucleotides: TGTGCCAGCAGCTACCAAGGGGCAGGACTACCCACAGATACGCAGTATTTT. It yields the protein CASSYQGAGLPTDTQYF.

The V call is TRBV7-9, the J call TRBJ2-1, with 11 bases matching TRBD1. The V segment lost 5 bases and the J segment 9 bases; nucleotides outside the gene matches: 9. This CDR3 region has 15 residues. Germline V gene sequence: CDR1 SEHNR, CDR2 FQNEAQ (reference sequence). The chain's CDR3 is CASSVDRGRQGEQFF. DNA for the CDR3: TGTGCCAGCAGCGTGGACAGGGGGCGCCAAGGTGAGCAGTTCTTC. The whole variable domain, remainder taken from reference TRBV7-9 and TRBJ2-1, is DTGVSQNPRHKITKRGQNVTFRCDPISEHNRLYWYRQTLGQGPEFLTYFQNEAQLEKSRLLSDRFSAERPKGSFSTLEIQRTEQGDSAMYLCASSVDRGRQGEQFFGPGTRLTVL.